This TCR beta chain came from a study of stem cell transplantation in POMP-related autoinflammatory disease. Study-wide background: Impaired MHC class I-dependent CD8+ differentiation was hypothesized from defective thymoproteasomes. Study-wide results and caveats: A trend toward lower repertoire diversity and greater clonality appeared in every analyzed T-cell subset of PRAID patients.

The method was immunoSEQ multiplex PCR; TCRdb's version includes in-frame clones alone and lacks a portion of them. The sample holds about 32,000 clones, 80% to 90% seen once. Only a few counts were recorded for this clone. Its antigen is not known. Prominent immunodeficiency with autoinflammation defined PRAID. The ends were cut back, 3 bases at V and 8 bases at J, with 13 bases in the middle. Germline-derived CDR1 and CDR2 are WSHSY and SAAADI. This CDR3 spans 13 amino acids. This receptor was obtained from a human donor with POMP-related autoinflammation and immune dysregulation (PRAID). The chain uses TRBV10-2 and TRBJ1-2, with D possibly being TRBD1 (5 bases). The source material was CD4+ T cells from PBMCs, sampled before stem cell transplantation. This chain's CDR3 is CASSERLWGGYTF. Written as DNA, the CDR3 is TGCGCCAGCAGTGAACGGTTGTGGGGGGGCTACACCTTC.